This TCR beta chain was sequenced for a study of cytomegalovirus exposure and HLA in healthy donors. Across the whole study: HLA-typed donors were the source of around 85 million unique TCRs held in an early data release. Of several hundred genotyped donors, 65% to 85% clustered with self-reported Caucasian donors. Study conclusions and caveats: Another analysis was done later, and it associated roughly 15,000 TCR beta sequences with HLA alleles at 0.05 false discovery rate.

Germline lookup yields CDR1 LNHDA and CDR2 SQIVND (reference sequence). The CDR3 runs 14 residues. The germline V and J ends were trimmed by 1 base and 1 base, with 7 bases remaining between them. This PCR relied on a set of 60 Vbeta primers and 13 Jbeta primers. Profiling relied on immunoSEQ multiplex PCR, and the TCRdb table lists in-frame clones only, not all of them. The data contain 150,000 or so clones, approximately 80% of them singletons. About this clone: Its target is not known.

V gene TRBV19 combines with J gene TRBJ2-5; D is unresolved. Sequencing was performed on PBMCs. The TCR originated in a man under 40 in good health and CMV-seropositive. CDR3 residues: CASSIGAVQETQYF. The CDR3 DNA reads TGTGCCAGTAGTATAGGGGCAGTCCAAGAGACCCAGTACTTC.